The 8 T cell receptor beta chains listed next were all sequenced from one sample in a study of shared clonotypes between healthy human individuals. Naivety among CD8 cells was defined by CD45RO negativity and positive CCR7 selection, thereby excluding terminally differentiated effector memory CD45RA+ cells. Clones were sequenced by immunoSEQ multiplex PCR, and TCRdb holds only the in-frame ones, with some missing. The data hold a few million clones, with about 94% observed a single time. The sample was naive CD8+ T cells from PBMCs. These receptors were taken from a man between 18 and 29 years old in good health. Some clones in this sample may be carry-over from other donors' samples.

The chain employs TRBV28 and TRBJ2-3, with 9 nucleotides matching TRBD1. CDR1 is MDHEN, CDR2 SYDVKM, per germline. The trim removed 3 bases at V and 2 bases at J, leaving 9 bases unmatched. The CDR3 sequence is 17 residues long. The CDR3 nucleotides are TGTGCCAGCAGTTTCCTCCGGGACAGGGCCCCCACAGATACGCAGTATTTT. Translating it yields CASSFLRDRAPTDTQYF.

CDR3 sequence reads: CASSLWDPGNTIYF. The CDR3 nucleotides are TGCGCCAGCAGCTTGTGGGATCCTGGAAACACCATATATTTT. The chain employs TRBV5-1 and TRBJ1-3; D remains ambiguous. Germline lookup yields CDR1 SGHRS and CDR2 YFSETQ. Trimming stripped 1 base from V and 2 bases from J, with 7 bases between. CDR3 size: 14 residues.

The chain uses TRBV28 and TRBJ1-5, with D hard to call. This CDR3 region has 14 residues. V was shortened by 3 bases and J by 0 bases, with 6 bases between the two germline ends. Germline-derived CDR1 and CDR2 are MDHEN and SYDVKM. The CDR3, as DNA: TGTGCCAGCAGTTTTGTTCTTAGCAATCAGCCCCAGCATTTT. Encoded protein: CASSFVLSNQPQHF.

Here the CDR3 reads CASSDAGWQPQHF. CDR3 in DNA: TGTGCCAGCAGTGACGCCGGGTGGCAGCCCCAGCATTTT. V and J are TRBV2 and TRBJ1-5; D gene uncertain. CDR1 SNHLY and CDR2 FYNNEI come from the germline V gene. CDR3 length: 13 amino acids. V lost 3 bases to trimming and J lost 7 bases, with 10 bases between them. Full variable domain (rest looked up from reference TRBV2 and TRBJ1-5): EPEVTQTPSHQVTQMGQEVILRCVPISNHLYFYWYRQILGQKVEFLVSFYNNEISEKSEIFDDQFSVERPDGSNFTLKIRSTKLEDSAMYFCASSDAGWQPQHFGDGTRLSIL.

The rearrangement links TRBV6-5 to TRBJ1-5; 9 nucleotides match TRBD1. The CDR3 length is 15 residues. The germline gives CDR1 MNHEY, CDR2 SVGAGI. J lost 1 base, V lost 4 bases, and 2 bases had no gene match. This chain's CDR3 is CASSSTGGSNQPQHF. In nucleotides, the CDR3 is TGTGCCAGCAGTTCGACAGGGGGGAGCAATCAGCCCCAGCATTTT.

The chain has TRBV4-1 and TRBJ1-4; D is perhaps TRBD1 (5 bases). Germline loops: CDR1 MGHRA, CDR2 YSYEKL. V was shortened by 0 bases and J by 4 bases, with 15 bases between the two germline ends. This CDR3 comprises 17 residues. As DNA, the CDR3 is TGCGCCAGCAGCCAAGATCTAACCTGGGGACGTAATGAAAAACTGTTTTTT. Translated, it gives CASSQDLTWGRNEKLFF.

With regard to this clone: Other DNA sequences from this sample encode an identical CDR3 as well. The chain carries TRBV15 and TRBJ1-1; a weak D match, TRBD1 (5 bases). The CDR3 contains 13 residues. Trimming shortened V by 1 base and J by 5 bases, and 8 bases separated the two germline ends. Germline assignment: CDR1 LNHNV and CDR2 YYDKDF (reference sequence). CDR3 protein: CATSRGRGTEAFF. The CDR3 DNA reads as TGTGCCACCAGCAGAGGTCGGGGGACTGAAGCTTTCTTT.

This chain uses TRBV7-9 with TRBJ2-7; D not certain. Germline CDR1 reads SEHNR; CDR2 reads FQNEAQ (reference sequence). The CDR3 is made up of 13 amino acids. Trimming stripped 10 bases from V and 5 bases from J, with 18 bases between. The CDR3 sequence: CATIPDWANEQYF. Here the CDR3 DNA reads TGTGCCACCATACCGGATTGGGCCAACGAGCAGTACTTC.